This TCR beta chain comes out of a study of blood T cell repertoires in COVID-19 (TCRdb year 2020). The study in broad terms: The collaborator samples originated in the United States, Italy and Spain and spanned the acute and convalescent phases of COVID-19. The material from the prospective study consisted of cDNA or gDNA derived from T cells, B-cell-depleted T cells, or PBMCs. Subjects who had been exposed to COVID-19, were actively infected with it, or had recovered from it provided the deeply sampled blood TCRbeta repertoires that made up the dataset. The repertoires were made available in a free public database intended to serve as a resource for research on the immune response to SARS-CoV-2. The samples were drawn from the first 160 participants of the ongoing ImmuneRACE study and from more than 1,000 subjects provided by 6 global collaborators. Nearly every sample came with metadata listing a de-identified subject ID, COVID-19 status, age in years and sex. Where available, HLA class I and class II types were taken from metadata supplied by the sample provider and were not determined by assay-based typing.

The immunoSEQ Assay, a bias-controlled multiplex PCR, was used to amplify TCRbeta CDR3 regions from genomic DNA. Concerning the study's data processing: Within the assay, amplification of reference gene primers was used to estimate how many nucleated cells each sample contained. To quantify the absolute abundance of each unique TCRbeta CDR3 rearrangement, sequence reads were collapsed and filtered. For each sample, productive Simpson clonality was calculated as the square root of Simpson's diversity index across productive rearrangements. Here the immuneACCESS table is served through TCRdb, limited to in-frame sequences with V and J called. Missing clones are a known gap in these copies; in checked studies unresolved V genes cover under half, and the rest lacks a known reason. Clonal size and the V and J genes are those of that table, whereas D and trimming came from the DNA. The sample yields approximately 300,000 clones; around 84% were counted once. The ten biggest clones cover approximately 1.9% of the sample.

The paper as a whole reports these results and caveats: The amount of clinical and demographic metadata varied by source and participant and was provided uncurated.

Participants in the prospective study were aged roughly 18 to 90 years, lived in some 24 United States geographic areas, and enrolled through a virtual design. Cohort assignment in the prospective study relied on participant-reported clinical history from a screening survey and a study questionnaire. Exposed participants were defined as having been in contact with someone with a PCR-confirmed or clinician-diagnosed COVID-19 case within 2 weeks of study entry. In the prospective study, whole blood, serum and a nasopharyngeal or oropharyngeal swab were collected from each participant by mobile phlebotomists. Participants in the prospective study had the option to provide additional blood draws and questionnaires over an approximately 2-month period. Before DNA extraction, prospective study blood samples were shipped either frozen or at room temperature. This clone was seen just once. Its antigen is not yet known. No base qualities exist here, and no much larger clone lies one base off it.

Cut back by 2 bases and 5 bases, the V and J ends lie 21 bases apart. The CDR3, from cysteine to phenylalanine, totals 17 residues. Of the read, only the CDR3 DNA is kept; its 51 bases are in frame from base 1. The germline V gene yields MDHEN for CDR1 and SYDVKM for CDR2. The sequence links TRBV28 to TRBJ2-5; the D gene identity is not certain. This TCR came from a woman aged 25 to 39 who had been exposed to COVID-19. The source material was PBMCs or T cells enriched from blood (not recorded which). The CDR3 reads CASSLPDAQLVEETQYF. The DNA sequence is as follows: TGTGCCAGCAGTTTACCCGACGCCCAGCTAGTAGAGGAGACCCAGTACTTC.